This T cell receptor beta chain was observed in a study of T cells in tuberculosis. Study summary: This South African cohort compared adolescents with or without latent tuberculosis against adults with active tuberculosis. Study results and caveats: GMM-specific TCRs were nearer to active tuberculosis alpha repertoires, suggesting expansion. Shorter CDR3-alpha in active tuberculosis partly drove smaller distances.

Assay used: immunoSEQ multiplex PCR; TCRdb lists only in-frame clones, some missing. Here the sample spans tens of thousands of clones, about 91% being singletons. The time point is: new active TB diagnosis, blood taken before or within 7 days of starting treatment. Each patient had positive sputum smear microscopy and/or positive culture. To note about this clone: Antigen specificity is unknown.

Sample: PBMCs, taken at tuberculosis diagnosis. The clonotype comes from an adult with tuberculosis.

DNA for the CDR3: TGTGCCAGCAGTACCAACAGGGGCAGCCACGAGCAGTACGTC. Amino acids: CASSTNRGSHEQYV. V usage is TRBV27 and J usage is TRBJ2-7; 7 nucleotides match TRBD1. This CDR3 has 14 amino acids. The J segment lost 5 bases and the V segment lost 5 bases, leaving 9 bases of the junction unmatched. Looked up from germline, CDR1 is MNHEY and CDR2 is SMNVEV (reference sequence).